This is a list of T cell receptor beta chains from one sample in a study of OX40 agonist ivuxolimab in advanced cancers. Only in-frame clones appear in the TCRdb table, and some are missing; sequencing was by immunoSEQ multiplex PCR. Counted here are about 98,000 clones, 85% to 95% occurring once; the ten biggest clones make up around 0.25%. This sample comprised CD4+ or CD8+ T cells sorted from blood, obtained in a trial of the OX40 agonist ivuxolimab. Receptors were obtained from an adult with an advanced solid tumor such as melanoma, head and neck, liver or kidney cancer. The CDR3 runs from the conserved cysteine through the conserved F or W. D genes are given only for firm matches.

j_gene | v_gene | d_gene | CDR3nt | CDR3aa
TRBJ2-3 | TRBV2 | NA | TGTGCCAGCGCCAGGGACACCTTCACAGATACGCAGTATTTT | CASARDTFTDTQYF
TRBJ2-4 | TRBV5-6 | NA | TGTGCCAGCAGCTGGACCAGGGTTGGGACCAAAAACATTCAGTACTTC | CASSWTRVGTKNIQYF
TRBJ2-5 | TRBV6-6 | NA | TGTGCCAGCAGTATATCACAAGAGACCCAGTACTTC | CASSISQETQYF
TRBJ2-1 | TRBV14 | NA | TGTGCCAGCAGCCAAGAACTCGGTGAGCAGTTCTTC | CASSQELGEQFF
TRBJ2-5 | TRBV6-6 | NA | TGTGCCAGCAGTTACCGGGAGTGGGAGACCCAGTACTTC | CASSYREWETQYF
TRBJ1-6 | TRBV6-5 | NA | TGTGCCAGCAGGTCGGGTAATTCACCCCTCCACTTT | CASRSGNSPLHF
TRBJ1-5 | TRBV6-6 | NA | TGTGCCAGCAGTTACGCGGGGGGTGCCAATCAGCCCCAGCATTTT | CASSYAGGANQPQHF
TRBJ2-1 | TRBV7-2 | NA | TGTGCCAGCAGCTCGACTAGGGCGAACAATGAGCAGTTCTTC | CASSSTRANNEQFF
TRBJ2-3 | TRBV15 | TRBD2 | TGTGCCACCAGGAGGGCGGGAGCTAGCACAGATACGCAGTATTTT | CATRRAGASTDTQYF
TRBJ2-3 | TRBV7-9 | NA | TGTGCCAGCAGCTCCGGCACAGATACGCAGTATTTT | CASSSGTDTQYF